These 20 T cell receptor beta chains were sequenced from one sample in a study of blood T cell repertoires in COVID-19. Libraries were prepared by immunoSEQ multiplex PCR; TCRdb keeps only in-frame clonotypes and omits some of them. The table has 85,000 to 100,000 clones, 85% seen once. The sample consisted of peripheral blood. All receptors come from a man aged 60 to 69 with acute or convalescent COVID-19.

Only a few counts were recorded for this clone. The chain combines TRBV2 with TRBJ1-4; TRBD1 aligns across 11 bases. V lost 6 bases and J lost 4; bases outside the gene matches: 7. CDR1 is SNHLY and CDR2 is FYNNEI in the germline V gene. CDR3 length equals 16 residues. The CDR3 bases are TGTGCCAGCAGCCGGACAGGGGGCGCCATTAATGAAAAACTGTTTTTT. Protein product: CASSRTGGAINEKLFF.

This clone was found a few times. The chain employs TRBV5-1 and TRBJ2-7; 8 bases agree with TRBD2. This CDR3 spans 15 amino acids. In germline, CDR1 is SGHRS, CDR2 YFSETQ. Trimming at V came to 1 base and at J to 1 base, leaving 4 bases not matched to a gene. The CDR3 here is CASSLIASGSYEQYF. The CDR3 DNA follows: TGCGCCAGCAGCTTGATTGCTAGCGGGTCCTACGAGCAGTACTTC.

The CDR3 DNA reads TGTGCCAGCAGCTTAGGGCGGGCTAGCGGCCAAGAGACCCAGTACTTC. It translates to CASSLGRASGQETQYF. The rearrangement links TRBV11-2 to TRBJ2-5, with 7 bases that match TRBD2. The ends lost 1 base at V and 1 base at J; junction bases unmatched: 6. CDR1 is SGHAT and CDR2 is FQNNGV in the germline V gene. The CDR3 covers 16 residues.

CDR3 nucleotides: TGTGCCAGCACTTCGAGAAATAGCAATCAGCCCCAGCATTTT. It encodes CASTSRNSNQPQHF. The J gene is TRBJ1-5, the V gene TRBV6-1; D ambiguous. The ends were cut back, 7 bases at V and 0 bases at J, with 10 bases in the middle. CDR1 is MNHNS and CDR2 is SASEGT in the germline V gene. CDR3 length equals 14 residues.

The chain recombines TRBV5-4 with TRBJ2-1; TRBD2 aligns across 13 bases. This CDR3 has 15 residues. CDR1 SGHNT and CDR2 YYREEE come from the germline V gene (reference sequence). J gave up 8 bases and V 4 bases, and 6 bases lay outside the gene matches. The CDR3 DNA reads as TGTGCCAGCAGCCCTGGACTAGCGGGAGTTGATGAGCAGTTCTTC. This codes for CASSPGLAGVDEQFF.

V gene TRBV10-3 combines with J gene TRBJ1-6; D possibly corresponds to TRBD1 (5 bases). Trimming took off 4 bases at V and 6 bases at J, with 10 bases between the two ends. Germline lookup yields CDR1 ENHRY and CDR2 SYGVKD. CDR3 length: 14 amino acids. CDR3 sequence: CAISVTEFNSPLHF. The CDR3 DNA sequence: TGTGCCATCAGTGTGACAGAGTTTAATTCACCCCTCCACTTT.

This sequence joins TRBV30 and TRBJ1-3; the match to TRBD1 covers 10 bases. The V segment lost 5 bases and the J segment 4 bases; nucleotides outside the gene matches: 2. Germline V lookup: CDR1 GTSNPN, CDR2 SVGIG (reference sequence). CDR3 length: 13 residues. The CDR3, as DNA: TGTGCCTGGGACAGGGGGCGAGGAAACACCATATATTTT. The encoded protein is CAWDRGRGNTIYF. Filled out from reference TRBV30 and TRBJ1-3, the complete variable domain reads SQTIHQWPATLVQPVGSPLSLECTVEGTSNPNLYWYRQAAGRGLQLLFYSVGIGQISSEVPQNLSASRPQDRQFILSSKKLLLSDSGFYLCAWDRGRGNTIYFGEGSWLTVV.

The V and J genes are TRBV29-1 and TRBJ2-1; 10 nucleotides line up with TRBD2. The CDR3 is 14 residues long. Germline CDR1 SQVTM, CDR2 ANQGSEA. V shed 7 bases and J 7 bases; nucleotides not matched to a gene: 10. CDR3 protein: CSGPLAGAKNEQFF. CDR3 in DNA: TGCAGCGGCCCTCTAGCGGGAGCTAAGAATGAGCAGTTCTTC.

The table lists this clone with a few counts. This chain links TRBV9 with TRBJ2-7; 12 bases line up with TRBD2. Germline CDR1 SGDLS, CDR2 YYNGEE. The CDR3 sequence is 14 residues long. Trimming at V came to 3 bases and at J to 6 bases, leaving 4 bases not matched to a gene. CDR3 DNA: TGTGCCAGCAGCGACCGACTAGCGGGGGCCGAGCAGTACTTC. Its translation: CASSDRLAGAEQYF.

The V and J genes are TRBV4-2 and TRBJ1-3; no definite D call. This CDR3 is built from 16 residues. V was cut by 2 bases and J by 0 bases, with 11 bases left in between. CDR1 is LGHNA, CDR2 YNFKEQ, per germline. The CDR3 protein is CASSQLQRVSGNTIYF. The CDR3 DNA reads as TGTGCCAGCAGCCAACTTCAGCGGGTCTCTGGAAACACCATATATTTT.

The chain has TRBV19 and TRBJ2-1; weak D call: TRBD2 (6 bases). Per germline, CDR1 LNHDA and CDR2 SQIVND (reference sequence). Trimming pared 2 bases from V and 8 bases from J, leaving 10 bases between. The CDR3 covers 13 residues. CDR3 protein: CASSINGGDEQFF. For the CDR3, the DNA is TGTGCCAGTAGTATAAACGGGGGAGATGAGCAGTTCTTC. The full variable domain, its missing parts supplied by reference TRBV19 and TRBJ2-1, is DGGITQSPKYLFRKEGQNVTLSCEQNLNHDAMYWYRQDPGQGLRLIYYSQIVNDFQKGDIAEGYSVSREKKESFPLTVTSAQKNPTAFYLCASSINGGDEQFFGPGTRLTVL.

This chain links TRBV6-5 with TRBJ1-2, with a tentative D call TRBD1 (6 bases). Trimming cost V 10 bases and J 1 base, with 13 bases left between them. In germline, CDR1 is MNHEY, CDR2 SVGAGI. The CDR3 is made up of 13 amino acids. The CDR3, as DNA: TGTGCCACCCACAGGGAAATTAACTATGGCTACACCTTC. This encodes CATHREINYGYTF.

By share, this clone counts as medium-sized. The rearrangement joins TRBV4-1 to TRBJ2-7; D may be TRBD1 (6 bases). This CDR3 has 17 residues. V was shortened by 3 bases and J by 3 bases, with 21 bases between the two germline ends. In germline, CDR1 is MGHRA, CDR2 YSYEKL. The DNA of the CDR3 is TGCGCCAGCAGCCAGATAATTCCTAAGGGGGAAGTCTACGAGCAGTACTTC. It translates to CASSQIIPKGEVYEQYF.

This chain joins TRBV6-5 and TRBJ2-1; 11 nucleotides line up with TRBD2. Germline V CDR1 and CDR2: MNHEY, SVGAGI. V was pared by 8 bases and J by 2 bases, with 5 bases of the junction left unmatched. CDR3 length equals 15 residues. Here the CDR3 reads CASGLSGRAYNEQFF. The CDR3 nucleotides are TGTGCCAGCGGGCTTAGCGGGAGGGCCTACAATGAGCAGTTCTTC.

This chain links TRBV7-6 with TRBJ2-2; 10 bases agree with TRBD2. The CDR3 has 18 amino acids. Trimming at V came to 4 bases and at J to 1 base, leaving 9 bases not matched to a gene. CDR1 is SGHVS, CDR2 FNYEAQ, per germline. Here the CDR3 DNA reads TGTGCCAGCAGCTCCTTGGTAGCGGGGGGACTGAACACCGGGGAGCTGTTTTTT. Protein: CASSSLVAGGLNTGELFF.

J is TRBJ2-7 and V is TRBV10-2; D is unresolved. V was shortened by 0 bases and J by 1 base, with 10 bases between the two germline ends. The CDR3 is 15 amino acids. Germline assignment: CDR1 WSHSY and CDR2 SAAADI. In DNA form, the CDR3 reads TGCGCCAGCAGTGAGTCTGCAGGATCGTCCTACGAGCAGTACTTC. It specifies CASSESAGSSYEQYF.

The V call is TRBV2, the J call TRBJ2-2; TRBD1 is a possible D gene (5 bases). Germline loops: CDR1 SNHLY, CDR2 FYNNEI. The CDR3 runs to 17 residues. The germline V and J ends were trimmed by 8 bases and 0 bases, with 19 bases remaining between them. This CDR3 is CASEPLRGLANTGELFF. CDR3 coding DNA: TGTGCCAGCGAACCCCTAAGGGGTCTCGCGAACACCGGGGAGCTGTTTTTT.

The chain links TRBV6-5 to TRBJ1-1; TRBD1 agrees at 8 bases. Trimming removed 6 bases from V and 4 bases from J; junction bases left unmatched: 7. The CDR3 runs 14 residues. Germline CDR1 and CDR2: MNHEY and SVGAGI. The chain's CDR3 is CASRDQGASTEAFF. The CDR3 DNA sequence: TGTGCCAGCAGAGATCAGGGGGCAAGCACTGAAGCTTTCTTT.

The chain has TRBV2 and TRBJ2-3; D is possibly TRBD2 (5 bases). V shed 3 bases and J shed 0 bases, with 10 bases lying between them. Germline V gene data show CDR1 as SNHLY and CDR2 as FYNNEI. The CDR3 runs to 15 residues. CDR3 DNA: TGTGCCAGCAGTGACCTAGCCGCTAGCACAGATACGCAGTATTTT. Translated: CASSDLAASTDTQYF.

This chain connects TRBV5-4 to TRBJ2-5; TRBD1 might be the D (6 bases). This CDR3 has 14 residues. The germline V gene has CDR1 SGHNT and CDR2 YYREEE (reference sequence). V was cut by 4 bases and J by 3 bases, with 13 bases left in between. The CDR3 loop reads CASSRAAGEETQYF. DNA of the CDR3: TGTGCCAGCAGCCGGGCGGCAGGGGAAGAGACCCAGTACTTC.